This TCR beta chain was documented in a study of T cells in Graves' hyperthyroidism and ophthalmopathy. Across the study: Before any treatment, at initial diagnosis, peripheral blood was collected. Overall study findings and caveats: Ophthalmopathy was separated from stable hyperthyroidism by a 13 V-J model.

Turning to this clonotype: As yet, its antigen is unknown.

CDR3 length: 13 amino acids. CDR1 DFQATT and CDR2 SNEGSKA come from the germline V gene (reference sequence). Regions amplified from RNA transcripts were the TCR beta CDR3 regions. HTBI primers were employed in a first-round RT-PCR of the TCR CDR3. TCRdb reprocessed the multiplex PCR reads with MiXCR, giving one entry per CDR3 protein. The sample holds approximately 600,000 distinct CDR3 sequences, around 20% seen once. This TCR came from a man between 25 and 39 years old with Graves' ophthalmopathy. The chain couples TRBV20-1 to TRBJ2-4; no definite D call. Material: blood. In DNA form, the CDR3 reads TGCAGCTCTCAACGGGCTCATGAGGACATTCAGTACTTC. This sequence encodes CSSQRAHEDIQYF.